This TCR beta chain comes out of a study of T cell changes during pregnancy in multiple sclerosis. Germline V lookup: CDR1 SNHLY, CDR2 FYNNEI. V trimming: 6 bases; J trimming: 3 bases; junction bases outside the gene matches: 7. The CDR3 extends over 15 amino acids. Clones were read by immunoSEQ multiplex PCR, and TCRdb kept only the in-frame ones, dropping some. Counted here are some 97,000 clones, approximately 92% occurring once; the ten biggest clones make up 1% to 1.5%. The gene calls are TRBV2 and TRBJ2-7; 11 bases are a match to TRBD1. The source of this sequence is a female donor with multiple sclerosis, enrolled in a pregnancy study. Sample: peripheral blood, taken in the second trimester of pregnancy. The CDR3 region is CASRADRGLNYEQYF. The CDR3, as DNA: TGTGCCAGCAGGGCGGACAGGGGGCTCAACTACGAGCAGTACTTC.